Below are 22 T cell receptor beta chains sequenced from a single sample in a study of identical twins. TCRdb independently ran MiXCR on the 5' RACE reads; one entry per CDR3 protein. Of about 220,000 distinct CDR3 sequences in the sample, around 9.6% were seen once. Material: memory (CD45RO+) T cells sorted from blood. The receptors shown here come from a woman aged 18-30 years in good health.

This clonotype was counted between two and nine times. The chain carries TRBV20-1 and TRBJ2-3; 7 nucleotides line up with TRBD2. This CDR3 comprises 17 residues. Germline lookup yields CDR1 DFQATT and CDR2 SNEGSKA (reference sequence). V was clipped by 2 bases and J by 6 bases; unmatched bases: 17. For the CDR3, the DNA is TGCAGTGCTAGATTGCCCCCGACTAGCCCCTCACCGGATACGCAGTATTTT. This sequence encodes CSARLPPTSPSPDTQYF.

The sample holds many counts of this clonotype. V is TRBV20-1 and J is TRBJ1-2, with D possibly TRBD1 on 6 matching bases. Trimming shortened V by 0 bases and J by 3 bases, and 14 bases separated the two germline ends. Germline V lookup: CDR1 DFQATT, CDR2 SNEGSKA (reference sequence). The length of the CDR3 is 15 residues. The CDR3 spells CSARDRRGAYYGYTF. CDR3 coding DNA: TGCAGTGCTAGAGATCGGCGGGGGGCGTACTATGGCTACACCTTC.

This clonotype was counted ten times or more. This chain uses TRBV12-3 or TRBV12-4 with TRBJ1-5; D uncertain. CDR3 length equals 12 residues. The V gene lost 2 bases and the J gene lost 4 bases, with 3 bases spanning the gap. CDR3 loop: CASSLLNQPQHF. The CDR3 DNA reads TGTGCCAGCAGTTTATTGAATCAGCCCCAGCATTTT.

This clonotype was observed at least ten times. The gene calls are TRBV5-1 and TRBJ2-7; 10 bases line up with TRBD1. Germline V gene lookup returns CDR1 SGHRS and CDR2 YFSETQ. With 3 bases clipped from V and 5 bases from J, the junction kept 5 bases outside the gene matches. The CDR3 is 14 residues long. CDR3 in amino acids: CASSSDRGLNEQYF. The CDR3 bases are TGCGCCAGCAGCTCAGACAGGGGGCTCAACGAGCAGTACTTC.

This clonotype was observed a few times. This chain links TRBV27 with TRBJ1-5; D gene uncertain. The germline V gene has CDR1 MNHEY and CDR2 SMNVEV (reference sequence). V gave up 0 bases and J gave up 3 bases, with 3 bases separating them. The CDR3 covers 13 residues. This CDR3 reads CASSLSANQPQHF. As DNA, the CDR3 is TGTGCCAGCAGTTTATCGGCCAATCAGCCCCAGCATTTT.

In its sample, this clonotype was seen a few times. This chain links TRBV12-3 or TRBV12-4 with TRBJ1-1; no clear D. The CDR3 sequence is 16 residues long. Trimming took off 6 bases at V and 1 base at J, with 18 bases between the two ends. The CDR3 here is CASSLVRGARNTEAFF. The CDR3 DNA follows: TGTGCCAGCAGCTTGGTGCGTGGCGCCAGGAACACTGAAGCTTTCTTT.

This sequence joins TRBV7-2 and TRBJ2-1; D not resolved. This CDR3 comprises 12 residues. Trimming stripped 7 bases from V and 10 bases from J, with 14 bases between. Germline CDR1 reads SGHTA; CDR2 reads FQGNSA. The CDR3 DNA sequence: TGTGCCAGCACCGAGAGCCGTCGGGAGCAGTTCTTC. Amino acids: CASTESRREQFF.

The chain has TRBV20-1 and TRBJ2-1, with 7 bases that match TRBD2. The V gene's germline CDR1 is DFQATT and CDR2 SNEGSKA (reference sequence). There are 15 residues in the CDR3. The CDR3, as DNA: TGCTTCTGGAGCGGGGTTCCGGGCCGGTACAATGAGCAGTTCTTC. Its translation is CFWSGVPGRYNEQFF.

This clonotype was seen a handful of times. The chain uses TRBV11-2 and TRBJ2-3, with TRBD2 identical over 14 bases. CDR1 and CDR2 from the germline V gene are SGHAT and FQNNGV. J gave up 6 bases and V 5 bases, and 7 bases lay outside the gene matches. The CDR3 totals 16 residues. CDR3 sequence (DNA): TGTGCCAGCAGCCCGACTAGCGGGAGGGCCATGGATACGCAGTATTTT. Translated, it gives CASSPTSGRAMDTQYF.

This clonotype was detected a few times. This rearrangement joins TRBV5-1 to TRBJ1-2, with no clear D. The CDR3 totals 14 residues. The germline CDR1 and CDR2 sequences are SGHRS and YFSETQ. V dropped 0 bases and J dropped 1 base, with 7 bases sitting between them. CDR3 coding DNA: TGCGCCAGCAGCTTGGAGTCGGTTAACTATGGCTACACCTTC. This gives the protein CASSLESVNYGYTF.

Only a few counts were recorded for this clonotype. The chain couples TRBV7-6 to TRBJ2-3; 7 nucleotides match TRBD1. V gave up 5 bases and J gave up 4 bases; unmatched junction bases: 3. Germline values: CDR1 SGHVS, CDR2 FNYEAQ. This CDR3 is built from 13 residues. The CDR3 here is CASSPQGPDTQYF. The CDR3 DNA is TGTGCCAGCAGCCCACAGGGGCCAGATACGCAGTATTTT.

V usage is TRBV20-1 and J usage is TRBJ2-3; D assignment may be TRBD1 or TRBD2 (5 bases each). Trimming took 3 bases from V and 1 from J, leaving 11 bases between them. Germline-derived CDR1 and CDR2 are DFQATT and SNEGSKA (reference sequence). The CDR3 has 14 amino acids. The CDR3: CSARGQGGTDTQYF. As DNA, the CDR3 is TGCAGTGCTAGGGGGCAGGGAGGCACAGATACGCAGTATTTT.

This sequence joins TRBV7-8 and TRBJ2-7; 8 bases are shared with TRBD2. V lost 5 bases, J lost 1 base, and 4 bases stayed unmatched. This CDR3 is 14 amino acids long. Per germline, CDR1 SGHVS and CDR2 FQNEAQ. For the CDR3, the DNA is TGTGCCAGCAGCACCCGGGGGGGGTCCTACGAGCAGTACTTC. Translating it yields CASSTRGGSYEQYF.

The chain couples TRBV20-1 to TRBJ2-1, with D uncertain. Germline assignment: CDR1 DFQATT and CDR2 SNEGSKA (reference sequence). Trimming shortened V by 0 bases and J by 12 bases, and 21 bases separated the two germline ends. The CDR3 has 15 residues. As DNA, the CDR3 is TGCAGTGCTAGAGATCAGGCGACCGCGACAATGGTGCAGTTCTTC. Amino acid sequence: CSARDQATATMVQFF.

Many counts were recorded for this clonotype. The chain couples TRBV11-2 to TRBJ2-7; 9 bases are shared with TRBD2. Germline V CDR1 and CDR2: SGHAT, FQNNGV. The trim removed 3 bases at V and 6 bases at J, leaving 3 bases unmatched. The CDR3 is 13 amino acids. CDR3 protein: CASSFSGGSEQYF. Here the CDR3 DNA reads TGTGCCAGCAGCTTTAGCGGGGGAAGCGAGCAGTACTTC.

This chain links TRBV5-1 with TRBJ2-7; 7 nucleotides agree with TRBD2. This CDR3 is built from 14 residues. Germline V gives CDR1 SGHRS, CDR2 YFSETQ. After removal of 6 bases from V and 0 bases from J, the junction contained 6 bases not matched to a gene. CDR3 sequence reads: CASTRGGVSYEQYF. The CDR3, as DNA: TGCGCCAGCACCCGTGGGGGGGTCTCCTACGAGCAGTACTTC.

The J gene is TRBJ1-6, the V gene TRBV20-1, with 9 bases that match TRBD1. V lost 6 bases and J lost 6; bases outside the gene matches: 9. CDR3 length: 15 amino acids. The germline V gene encodes CDR1 DFQATT and CDR2 SNEGSKA (reference sequence). The CDR3 is CSAKTGTGFNSPLHF. In DNA, the CDR3 is TGCAGTGCCAAAACCGGGACAGGGTTTAATTCACCCCTCCACTTT.

This clonotype was recorded a few times. At one end, the junction sequence differs from germline, possibly due to a read error. This rearrangement joins TRBV7-9 to TRBJ2-7, with no clear D. Germline CDR1 SEHNR, CDR2 FQNEAQ (reference sequence). The CDR3 consists of 12 residues. In nucleotides, the CDR3 is TGTGCCAGCACCTTAGGTCCCAGCGAGCAGTACTTC. It is translated as CASTLGPSEQYF.

The chain joins TRBV14 to TRBJ2-5; TRBD2 aligns across 14 bases. The CDR3 runs 16 residues. The V gene end was trimmed by 2 bases and the J gene end by 4 bases; junction bases not matched to a gene: 3. Germline values: CDR1 SGHDN, CDR2 FVKESK. For the CDR3, the DNA is TGTGCCAGCAGCCAACCGACTAGCGGGGGGGCAGAGACCCAGTACTTC. Its protein is CASSQPTSGGAETQYF. Full variable domain (missing parts from reference TRBV14 and TRBJ2-5): EAGVTQFPSHSVIEKGQTVTLRCDPISGHDNLYWYRRVMGKEIKFLLHFVKESKQDESGMPNNRFLAERTGGTYSTLKVQPAELEDSGVYFCASSQPTSGGAETQYFGPGTRLLVL.

J is TRBJ2-1 and V is TRBV6-4, with 9 bases that match TRBD2. V lost 4 bases, J lost 7 bases, and 5 bases stayed unmatched. The CDR3 is 14 residues long. Germline V gene data show CDR1 as MRHNA and CDR2 as SNTAGT. CDR3 nucleotide sequence: TGTGCCAGCAGTGCTAGCGGGAATGTAAATGAGCAGTTCTTC. It specifies CASSASGNVNEQFF.

CDR3 protein: CASSTYSYEQYF. The CDR3 DNA follows: TGTGCCAGCAGTACTTACTCCTACGAGCAGTACTTC. The chain carries TRBV2 and TRBJ2-7; unclear D gene. Trimming left V 5 bases short and J 0 bases short, with 5 bases between. The CDR3 length is 12 residues. CDR1 is SNHLY, CDR2 FYNNEI, per germline.

This clonotype was detected ten times or more. The CDR3 loop is CAWSVFQGNQPQHF. The CDR3 DNA reads TGTGCCTGGAGTGTATTCCAGGGCAATCAGCCCCAGCATTTT. The genes are TRBV30 and TRBJ1-5; no reliable D call. This CDR3 contains 14 residues. CDR1 GTSNPN and CDR2 SVGIG come from the germline V gene (reference sequence). V lost 0 bases and J 2 bases, leaving 8 bases between the germline ends. Variable domain in full (rest from reference TRBV30 and TRBJ1-5): SQTIHQWPATLVQPVGSPLSLECTVEGTSNPNLYWYRQAAGRGLQLLFYSVGIGQISSEVPQNLSASRPQDRQFILSSKKLLLSDSGFYLCAWSVFQGNQPQHFGDGTRLSIL.